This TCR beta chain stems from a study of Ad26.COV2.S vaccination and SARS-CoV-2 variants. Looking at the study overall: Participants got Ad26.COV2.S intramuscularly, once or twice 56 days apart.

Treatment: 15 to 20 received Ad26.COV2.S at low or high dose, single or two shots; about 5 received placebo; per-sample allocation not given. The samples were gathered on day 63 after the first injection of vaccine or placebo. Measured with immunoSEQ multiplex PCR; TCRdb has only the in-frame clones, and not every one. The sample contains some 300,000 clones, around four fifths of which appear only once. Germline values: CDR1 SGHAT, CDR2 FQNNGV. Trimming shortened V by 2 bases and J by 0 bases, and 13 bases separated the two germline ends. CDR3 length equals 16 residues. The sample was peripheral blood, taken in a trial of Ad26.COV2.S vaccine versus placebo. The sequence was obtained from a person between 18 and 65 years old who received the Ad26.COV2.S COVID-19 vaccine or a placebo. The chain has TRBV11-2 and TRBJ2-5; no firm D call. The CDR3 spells CASSLNDWRDQETQYF. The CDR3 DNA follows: TGTGCCAGCAGCTTAAACGATTGGCGCGACCAAGAGACCCAGTACTTC.